This TCR beta chain emerged from a study of cytomegalovirus exposure and HLA in healthy donors. The study's findings and limits: CMV serostatus was the sole immune exposure information available. Cytomegalovirus-associated TCR beta chains were listed, numbering 164.

Worth noting for this clone: As yet, its antigen is unknown.

Vbeta (60) and Jbeta (13) primers were used in the PCR. Profiled with immunoSEQ multiplex PCR; TCRdb holds only in-frame clones, not every one. The table lists 150,000 to 200,000 clones, with under 6.5% in the top ten. Trimming removed 2 bases from V and 8 bases from J, with 15 bases in between. Germline lookup yields CDR1 SNHLY and CDR2 FYNNEI. This CDR3 is built from 14 residues. The sample was PBMCs. The sequence was collected from a man aged 30 to 45 in good health and CMV-seronegative. V is TRBV2 and J is TRBJ1-2, with a tentative D call TRBD1 (5 bases). CDR3 in amino acids: CASSERAGPEGYTF. In DNA, the CDR3 is TGTGCCAGCAGTGAACGGGCAGGGCCTGAGGGCTACACCTTC.